The 15 T cell receptor beta chains in this list originate from one sample, sequenced in a study of cytomegalovirus exposure and HLA in healthy donors. The PCR ran on 60 Vbeta and 13 Jbeta primers. Clones were read by immunoSEQ multiplex PCR, and TCRdb kept only the in-frame ones, dropping some. This specimen shows 110,000 to 150,000 clones; the ten leading clones hold about 2.2%. Sequenced input: PBMCs. These receptors originate from a woman aged 18 to 35 in good health and CMV-seronegative.

The chain uses TRBV13 and TRBJ2-5; 11 bases are a match to TRBD2. The J call may be incorrect, as the DNA end agrees better with TRBJ2-7. Germline lookup yields CDR1 PRHDT and CDR2 FYEKMQ (reference sequence). This CDR3 is built from 15 residues. The CDR3 region is CASSPLLAGEYEQYF. CDR3 sequence (DNA): TGTGCCAGCAGCCCTTTACTAGCGGGGGAATACGAGCAGTACTTC.

The rearrangement joins TRBV7-9 to TRBJ2-4; D may be TRBD2 (6 bases). The germline V gene encodes CDR1 SEHNR and CDR2 FQNEAQ (reference sequence). V lost 4 bases and J lost 2, with 9 bases in between. The CDR3 length is 14 residues. The DNA of the CDR3 is TGTGCCAGCAGCTCGGGGGTACCCAAAAACATTCAGTACTTC. Translating it yields CASSSGVPKNIQYF.

The V call is TRBV6-5, the J call TRBJ1-2; 9 bases match TRBD1. Germline V gives CDR1 MNHEY, CDR2 SVGAGI. This CDR3 contains 14 residues. The trim removed 6 bases at V and 7 bases at J, leaving 9 bases unmatched. The CDR3 here is CASSPGTGTRGYTF. CDR3 DNA sequence: TGTGCCAGCAGCCCCGGGACAGGGACTCGTGGCTACACCTTC.

CDR3 residues: CASRPGLATKETQYF. Here the CDR3 DNA reads TGTGCCAGTAGACCGGGACTAGCGACAAAAGAGACCCAGTACTTC. The chain links TRBV19 to TRBJ2-5, with 10 bases aligning to TRBD2. Trimming cost V 6 bases and J 3 bases; bases outside gene matches: 7. Germline V CDR1 and CDR2: LNHDA, SQIVND (reference sequence). The CDR3 covers 15 residues.

The chain carries TRBV27 and TRBJ1-1, with 7 positions matching TRBD1. J was trimmed by 4 bases and V by 6 bases; bases with no gene match: 8. Germline CDR1 and CDR2: MNHEY and SMNVEV (reference sequence). This CDR3 comprises 14 residues. CDR3 amino acids: CASSPDRVFTEAFF. The CDR3 DNA reads as TGTGCCAGCAGCCCCGACAGGGTATTCACTGAAGCTTTCTTT.

Worth noting for this clone: The same CDR3 arises from other DNA sequences in this sample as well. The rearrangement joins TRBV6-5 to TRBJ1-1, with TRBD1 matching over 7 bases. CDR1 and CDR2 from the germline V gene are MNHEY and SVGAGI. The length of the CDR3 is 14 residues. V gave up 6 bases and J gave up 5 bases; unmatched junction bases: 9. The CDR3: CASRPDRVGTEAFF. The CDR3 nucleotides read TGTGCCAGCAGACCCGACAGGGTTGGAACTGAAGCTTTCTTT.

The chain is built from TRBV29-1 and TRBJ2-2, with D tentatively TRBD2 (5 bases). The CDR3 covers 12 residues. Germline V gene data show CDR1 as SQVTM and CDR2 as ANQGSEA. Trimming stripped 5 bases from V and 8 bases from J, with 12 bases between. CDR3: CSVRGSPGELFF. The CDR3 coding sequence is TGCAGCGTTCGGGGTTCACCTGGGGAGCTGTTTTTT.

This rearrangement joins TRBV7-3 to TRBJ1-1; perhaps TRBD1 as D (6 bases). Germline lookup yields CDR1 SGHTA and CDR2 FQGTGA. Trimming stripped 4 bases from V and 1 base from J, with 7 bases between. The CDR3 has 13 residues. The CDR3: CASSSQGNTEAFF. The CDR3 DNA is TGTGCCAGCAGCTCACAGGGGAACACTGAAGCTTTCTTT.

V is TRBV10-3 and J is TRBJ1-1, with 8 nucleotides matching TRBD1. Trimming removed 6 bases from V and 3 bases from J; junction bases left unmatched: 3. CDR3 size: 13 residues. Germline V gene sequence: CDR1 ENHRY, CDR2 SYGVKD. Here the CDR3 reads CAIRAQGDTEAFF. CDR3 nucleotide sequence: TGTGCCATCAGGGCACAGGGGGACACTGAAGCTTTCTTT.

The chain recombines TRBV5-5 with TRBJ1-2; D not resolved. Germline V gene sequence: CDR1 SGHKS, CDR2 YYEKEE (reference sequence). V lost 0 bases to trimming and J lost 7 bases, with 13 bases between them. The CDR3 extends over 14 amino acids. Written as DNA, the CDR3 is TGTGCCAGCAGCTTGGCCGGCGGGCGGTTTGGCTACACCTTC. Amino acids: CASSLAGGRFGYTF.

Concerning this clone: Distinct nucleotide sequences in the sample also encode this CDR3. The rearrangement links TRBV19 to TRBJ1-5; a weak D match, TRBD1 (6 bases). Germline CDR1 is LNHDA and CDR2 is SQIVND (reference sequence). The CDR3 runs 15 residues. The ends were cut back, 2 bases at V and 0 bases at J, with 8 bases in the middle. Here the CDR3 reads CASSIPGDSNQPQHF. Here the CDR3 DNA reads TGTGCCAGTAGTATACCAGGGGATAGCAATCAGCCCCAGCATTTT.

The chain employs TRBV2 and TRBJ1-2, with 7 bases matching TRBD1. Trimming took 8 bases from V and 3 from J; bases not matched to a gene: 6. The CDR3 length is 13 residues. Germline CDR1 and CDR2: SNHLY and FYNNEI. The CDR3 nucleotides read TGTGCCAGCGGGACTGGACAGGACTATGGCTACACCTTC. This codes for CASGTGQDYGYTF.

For the CDR3, the DNA is TGTGCCAGCAGCCCTTCGGGAGGCGGAGAAGCTTTCTTT. Translation gives CASSPSGGGEAFF. The chain joins TRBV7-3 to TRBJ1-1; D is unclear. The CDR3 runs 13 residues. CDR1 and CDR2 (germline): SGHTA, FQGTGA. V lost 5 bases, J lost 8 bases, and 15 bases lay in between. Full variable domain (remainder filled in from reference TRBV7-3 and TRBJ1-1): GAGVSQTPSNKVTEKGKYVELRCDPISGHTALYWYRQSLGQGPEFLIYFQGTGAADDSGLPNDRFFAVRPEGSVSTLKIQRTERGDSAVYLCASSPSGGGEAFFGQGTRLTVV.

This rearrangement joins TRBV6-5 to TRBJ1-2, with a tentative D call TRBD1 (6 bases). CDR1 and CDR2 (germline): MNHEY, SVGAGI. Trimming removed 2 bases at V and 7 bases at J, with 17 bases between. This CDR3 has 15 amino acids. The CDR3 is CASSYLRTDFSGYTF. DNA of the CDR3: TGTGCCAGCAGTTACCTTAGGACAGACTTTAGTGGCTACACCTTC.

The CDR3: CASSHGSAREVGGGGYTF. In nucleotides, the CDR3 is TGCGCCAGCAGCCACGGGTCGGCTCGAGAGGTCGGCGGTGGTGGCTACACCTTC. The rearrangement links TRBV4-1 to TRBJ1-2; D unresolved. The CDR3 is made up of 18 amino acids. Germline V lookup: CDR1 MGHRA, CDR2 YSYEKL. V shed 3 bases and J shed 7 bases, with 27 bases lying between them.